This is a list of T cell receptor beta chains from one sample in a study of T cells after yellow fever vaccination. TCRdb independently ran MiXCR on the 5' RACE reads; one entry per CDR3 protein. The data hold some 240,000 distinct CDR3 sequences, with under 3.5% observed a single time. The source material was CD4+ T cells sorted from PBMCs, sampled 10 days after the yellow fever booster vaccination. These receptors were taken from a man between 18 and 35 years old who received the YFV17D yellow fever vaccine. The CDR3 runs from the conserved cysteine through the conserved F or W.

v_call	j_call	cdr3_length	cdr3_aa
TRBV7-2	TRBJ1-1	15	CASSLVREGVTEAFF
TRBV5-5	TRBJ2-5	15	CASSLAVGGAETQYF
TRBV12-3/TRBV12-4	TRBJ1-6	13	CASSDRGWSPLHF
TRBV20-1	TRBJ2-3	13	CSARGGPSDTQYF
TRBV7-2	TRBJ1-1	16	CASSPPQGGLVTEAFF
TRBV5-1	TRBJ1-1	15	CASSLAPGAQREAFF
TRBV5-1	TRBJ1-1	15	CASSLPERGYTEAFF
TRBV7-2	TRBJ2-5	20	CASSLAPQAGGWGPQETQYF
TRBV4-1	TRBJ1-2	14	CASSQGLANYGYTF
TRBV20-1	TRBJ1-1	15	CSALTRARADTEAFF
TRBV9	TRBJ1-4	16	CASSVASTGKGEKLFF
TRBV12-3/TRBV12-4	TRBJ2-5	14	CASRPTGTSETEYF
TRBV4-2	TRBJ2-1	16	CASSQDPGAVYNEQFF
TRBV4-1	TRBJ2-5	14	CASSHRPGEGTQYF
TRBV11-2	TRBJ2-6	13	CASVFSGANVLTF
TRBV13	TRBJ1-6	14	CASSLGDSNSPLHF
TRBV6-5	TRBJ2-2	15	CASIPGLGVRGELFF
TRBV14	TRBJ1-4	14	CASSPGTGGEKLFF
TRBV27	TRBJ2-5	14	CASSPRDSRETQYF
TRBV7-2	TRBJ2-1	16	CASSRPGGLKYNEQFF
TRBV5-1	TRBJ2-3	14	CASSARTSTDTQYF
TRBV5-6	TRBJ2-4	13	CASSLELKNIQYF
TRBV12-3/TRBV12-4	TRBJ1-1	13	CASSFQGGTEAFF
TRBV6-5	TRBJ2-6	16	CASSYRGGSGANVLTF
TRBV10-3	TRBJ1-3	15	CAISLSRGSGNTIYF
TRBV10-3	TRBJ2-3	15	CAISDPGLSTDTQYF
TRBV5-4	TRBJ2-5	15	CASSLSGAVFETQYF
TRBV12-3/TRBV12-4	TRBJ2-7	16	CASSPRLAGSTYEQYF
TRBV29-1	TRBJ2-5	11	CAGAGEETQYF
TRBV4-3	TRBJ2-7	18	CASSQGLGPIQAAYEQYF
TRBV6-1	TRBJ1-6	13	CASSVDVGSPLHF
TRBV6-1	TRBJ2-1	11	CASSEGPKQFF
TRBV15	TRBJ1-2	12	CATSRDRLGYTF
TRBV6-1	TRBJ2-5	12	CASSEVGETQYF
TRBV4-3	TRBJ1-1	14	CASSQEHMNTEAFF
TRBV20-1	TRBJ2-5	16	CSAFPPTSGARETQYF
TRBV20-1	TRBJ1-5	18	CSARAPPSSLYSNQPQHF
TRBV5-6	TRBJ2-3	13	CASSLANSDTQYF
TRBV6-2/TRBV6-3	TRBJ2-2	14	CASSWGGYSGELFF
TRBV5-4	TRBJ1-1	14	CASSLLQSNTEAFF
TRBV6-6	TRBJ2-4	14	CASSYGLAKNIQYF
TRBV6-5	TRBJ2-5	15	CASRRTGRGQETQYF
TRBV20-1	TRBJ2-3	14	CSASRQGGPDTQYF
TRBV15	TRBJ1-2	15	CATSDPDGGNYGYTF
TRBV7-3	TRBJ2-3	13	CASSQEIADTQYF
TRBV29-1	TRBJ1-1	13	CSVEDPGGVEAFF
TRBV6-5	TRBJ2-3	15	CASRTAGGARDTQYF
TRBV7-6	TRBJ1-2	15	CASSLNVGSPYGYTF